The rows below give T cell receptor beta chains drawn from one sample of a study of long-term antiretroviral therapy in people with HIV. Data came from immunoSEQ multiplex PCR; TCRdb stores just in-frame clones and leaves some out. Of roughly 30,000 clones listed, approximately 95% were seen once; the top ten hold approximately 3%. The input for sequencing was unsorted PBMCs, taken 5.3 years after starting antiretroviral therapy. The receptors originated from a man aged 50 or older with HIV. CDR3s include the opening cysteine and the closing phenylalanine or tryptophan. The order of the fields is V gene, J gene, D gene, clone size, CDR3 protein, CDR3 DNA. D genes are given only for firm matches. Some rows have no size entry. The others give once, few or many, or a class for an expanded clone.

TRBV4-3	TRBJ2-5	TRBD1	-	CASSLLFDRDPQETQYF	TGCGCCAGCAGCCTTTTATTCGACAGGGACCCACAAGAGACCCAGTACTTC
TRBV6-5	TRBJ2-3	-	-	CASSWTGSTDTQYF	TGTGCCAGCAGTTGGACGGGAAGCACAGATACGCAGTATTTT
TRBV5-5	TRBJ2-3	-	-	CASHRPASTDTQYF	TGTGCCAGCCATCGCCCAGCTAGCACAGATACGCAGTATTTT
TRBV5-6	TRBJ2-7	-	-	CASSLEQAYEQYF	TGTGCCAGCAGCTTGGAACAAGCCTACGAGCAGTACTTC
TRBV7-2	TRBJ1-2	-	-	CASSLATDGYTF	TGTGCCAGCAGCTTAGCGACAGACGGCTACACCTTC
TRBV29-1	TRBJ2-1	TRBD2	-	CSVEGVPLAGGTYNEQFF	TGCAGCGTTGAGGGGGTACCACTAGCGGGGGGGACCTACAATGAGCAGTTCTTC
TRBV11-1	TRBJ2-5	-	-	CASSPRIGGDETQYF	TGTGCCAGCAGCCCACGTATCGGTGGGGACGAGACCCAGTACTTC
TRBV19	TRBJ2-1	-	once	CASSIGPLGRDFNEQFF	TGTGCCAGTAGTATAGGCCCTTTAGGTCGGGACTTTAATGAGCAGTTCTTC
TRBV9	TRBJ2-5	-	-	CASSVAETQYF	TGTGCCAGCAGCGTAGCTGAGACCCAGTACTTC
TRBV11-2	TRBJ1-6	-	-	CASSYDSSYNSPLHF	TGTGCCAGCAGCTATGACAGCTCCTATAATTCACCCCTCCACTTT
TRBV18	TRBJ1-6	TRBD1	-	CASSLRDRVYNSPLHF	TGTGCCAGCTCTCTCCGGGACAGGGTCTATAATTCACCCCTCCACTTT
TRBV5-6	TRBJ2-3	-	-	CASRQGADTQYF	TGTGCCAGCAGACAGGGTGCAGATACGCAGTATTTT
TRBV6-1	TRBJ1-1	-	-	CASSQRREGRAFF	TGTGCCAGCAGCCAAAGGCGAGAGGGGCGAGCTTTCTTT
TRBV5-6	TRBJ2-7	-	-	CASSSGSYEQYF	TGTGCCAGCAGCTCCGGCTCCTACGAGCAGTACTTC
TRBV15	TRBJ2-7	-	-	CATSSVEGGPFEQYF	TGTGCCACCAGCAGTGTTGAAGGGGGGCCCTTCGAGCAGTACTTC
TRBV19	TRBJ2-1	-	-	CASSIGYSSYNEQFF	TGTGCCAGTAGTATCGGGTACAGCTCCTACAATGAGCAGTTCTTC
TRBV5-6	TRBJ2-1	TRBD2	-	CASSLVASGGDNNEQFF	TGTGCCAGCAGCTTGGTTGCTAGCGGGGGGGATAACAATGAGCAGTTCTTC
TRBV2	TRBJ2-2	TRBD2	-	CASTQLASNTGELFF	TGTGCCAGCACCCAACTAGCGTCGAACACCGGGGAGCTGTTTTTT
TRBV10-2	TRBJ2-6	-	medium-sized	CASSGGVPGANVLTF	TGCGCCAGCAGTGGGGGAGTCCCTGGGGCCAACGTCCTGACTTTC
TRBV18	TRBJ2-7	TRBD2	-	CASSLISGGSRYEQYF	TGTGCCAGCTCACTGATTAGCGGGGGGAGTCGGTACGAGCAGTACTTC
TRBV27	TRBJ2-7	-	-	CASTRGPSYEQYF	TGTGCCAGCACCCGGGGGCCTTCCTACGAGCAGTACTTC
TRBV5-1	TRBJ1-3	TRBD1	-	CASSSLGQGTFGNTIYF	TGCGCCAGCAGCTCTCTGGGACAGGGAACCTTTGGAAACACCATATATTTT
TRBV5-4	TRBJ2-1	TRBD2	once	CASSTGLAGVNEQFF	TGTGCCAGCAGCACGGGACTAGCGGGGGTCAATGAGCAGTTCTTC
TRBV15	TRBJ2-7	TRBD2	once	CATSSPIRGGANYEQYF	TGTGCCACCAGCTCCCCTATCCGCGGGGGGGCCAATTACGAGCAGTACTTC
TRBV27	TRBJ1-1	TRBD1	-	CASSRTGTLNTEAFF	TGTGCCAGCAGTAGGACAGGAACTTTGAACACTGAAGCTTTCTTT
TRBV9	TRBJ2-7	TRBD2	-	CASSVGSGASYEQYF	TGTGCCAGCAGCGTAGGGAGCGGGGCCTCCTACGAGCAGTACTTC
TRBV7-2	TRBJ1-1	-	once	CASSLGVVGTEAFF	TGTGCCAGCAGCTTAGGAGTCGTTGGGACTGAAGCTTTCTTT
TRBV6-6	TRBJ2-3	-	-	CASSYGYYYTQYF	TGTGCCAGCAGTTATGGCTACTACTATACGCAGTATTTT
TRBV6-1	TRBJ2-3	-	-	CASTPTGDTQYF	TGTGCCAGCACCCCTACGGGAGATACGCAGTATTTT
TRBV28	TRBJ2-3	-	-	CASTDKADTQYF	TGTGCCAGCACCGACAAGGCAGATACGCAGTATTTT
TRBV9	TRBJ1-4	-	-	CASSSQGYATNEKLFF	TGTGCCAGCAGCTCGCAGGGATATGCAACTAATGAAAAACTGTTTTTT
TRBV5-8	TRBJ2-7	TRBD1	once	CASSPPRDRGFSYEQYF	TGTGCCAGCAGCCCACCCCGGGACAGGGGATTCTCCTACGAGCAGTACTTC
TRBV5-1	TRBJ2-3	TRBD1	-	CASSPGTDYSDTQYF	TGCGCCAGCAGTCCCGGGACAGACTATTCAGATACGCAGTATTTT
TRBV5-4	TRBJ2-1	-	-	CASSLIGRGYNEQFF	TGTGCCAGCAGCTTGATAGGGAGGGGGTACAATGAGCAGTTCTTC
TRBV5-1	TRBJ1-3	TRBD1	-	CASSVGTGGTGNTIYF	TGCGCCAGCAGCGTCGGGACAGGGGGGACAGGAAACACCATATATTTT
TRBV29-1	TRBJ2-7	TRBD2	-	CSVSGSSYEQYF	TGCAGCGTTAGCGGGAGCTCCTACGAGCAGTACTTC
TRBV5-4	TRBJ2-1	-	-	CASSPWGSGGNEQFF	TGTGCCAGCAGCCCGTGGGGGTCTGGGGGTAATGAGCAGTTCTTC
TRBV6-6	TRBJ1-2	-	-	CASSYGRDYGYTF	TGTGCCAGCAGTTACGGCAGGGACTATGGCTACACCTTC
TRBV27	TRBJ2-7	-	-	CASSLNIGEQYF	TGTGCCAGCAGTTTAAATATAGGGGAGCAGTACTTC
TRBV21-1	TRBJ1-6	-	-	CASSKDGRRYNSPLHF	TGTGCCAGCAGCAAAGACGGCAGGCGATATAATTCACCCCTCCACTTT
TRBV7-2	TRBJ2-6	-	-	CASSPNTGMSGANVLTF	TGTGCCAGCAGCCCCAACACAGGGATGTCTGGGGCCAACGTCCTGACTTTC
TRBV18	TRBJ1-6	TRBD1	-	CASSPEVAGGSPLHF	TGTGCCAGCTCCCCCGAGGTAGCAGGGGGTTCACCCCTCCACTTT
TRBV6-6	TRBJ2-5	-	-	CASTSRQETQYF	TGTGCCAGCACAAGCCGCCAAGAGACCCAGTACTTC
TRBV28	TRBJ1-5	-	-	CASSLINQPQHF	TGTGCCAGCAGTTTGATCAATCAGCCCCAGCATTTT